The present TCR beta chain was sequenced within a study of post-analysis software for immune sequencing data. Study-level results: TRBV5-6, TRBV5-1 and TRBV20-1 were among 4 or 5 TRBV segments more frequent in patients than controls.

This CDR3 has 16 residues. CDR1 is KGHDR, CDR2 SFDVKD, per germline. Trimming removed 4 bases from V and 0 bases from J, with 12 bases in between. In regard to this clonotype: Its antigen is undetermined.

cDNA libraries of TCR beta carried unique molecular identifiers. TCRdb recomputed calls from the PCR reads with MiXCR, one row per CDR3 protein. The data show roughly 620,000 distinct CDR3 sequences, around 47% seen once. The clonotype originates from a girl aged 10 to 17 with multiple sclerosis. The V and J genes are TRBV24-1 and TRBJ2-1, with D perhaps assigned TRBD1 or TRBD2 (5 bases each). The sample consisted of blood. CDR3 coding DNA: TGTGCCACCAGTGACGGGACCATTAACTCCTACAATGAGCAGTTCTTC. Translating it yields CATSDGTINSYNEQFF.